This passage covers 31 T cell receptor beta chains from one sample sequenced in a study. TCRdb independently ran MiXCR on the 5' RACE reads; one entry per CDR3 protein. Of approximately 60,000 distinct CDR3 sequences in the sample, less than 30% were seen once. Cells sorted as Tregs were CD4+, CD25+ and CD127-/low. Sequenced material: tumor-infiltrating Tregs sorted from the breast tumor. These receptors were obtained from a female donor with breast cancer.

This clonotype was picked up a small number of times. The chain is built from TRBV5-1 and TRBJ2-7; D is perhaps TRBD1 (6 bases). The CDR3 runs to 15 residues. V lost 6 bases and J lost 2, with 18 bases in between. Germline V gene data show CDR1 as SGHRS and CDR2 as YFSETQ. CDR3 in amino acids: CASKTTTGHPYEQYF. DNA for the CDR3: TGCGCCAGCAAGACAACGACAGGTCACCCCTACGAGCAGTACTTC.

This clonotype was seen many times. The J gene is TRBJ1-1, the V gene TRBV6-1; weak D call: TRBD1 (5 bases). CDR1 and CDR2 from the germline V gene are MNHNS and SASEGT. Trimming shortened V by 5 bases and J by 7 bases, and 17 bases separated the two germline ends. The length of the CDR3 is 14 residues. The DNA for the CDR3 is TGTGCCAGCAGTCATAGCCGGGGCGCTTTTGAAGCTTTCTTT. Its translation is CASSHSRGAFEAFF.

The J gene is TRBJ2-3, the V gene TRBV11-2; 8 positions agree with TRBD2. The CDR3 covers 18 residues. Germline V gene data show CDR1 as SGHAT and CDR2 as FQNNGV. Trimming removed 1 base from V and 3 bases from J; junction bases left unmatched: 12. CDR3 DNA sequence: TGTGCCAGCAGCTTAGGCCGAGGTAGCGGGGTTAGGACAGATACGCAGTATTTT. It translates to CASSLGRGSGVRTDTQYF.

The chain links TRBV2 to TRBJ1-2; 7 nucleotides agree with TRBD1. The CDR3 extends over 14 amino acids. Germline V gene sequence: CDR1 SNHLY, CDR2 FYNNEI. The V and J ends lost 8 bases and 7 bases, in that order; junction bases with no gene match: 13. CDR3 DNA sequence: TGTGCCAGCCTTGGACAGGAACGAATATCTGGCTACACCTTC. Its translation is CASLGQERISGYTF.

The chain recombines TRBV20-1 with TRBJ2-1; 10 bases map to TRBD1. Unmatched junction bases numbered 7, after V lost 5 bases and J lost 9 bases. Germline CDR1 is DFQATT and CDR2 is SNEGSKA (reference sequence). The CDR3 consists of 13 residues. The DNA for the CDR3 is TGCAGTGCTCTGGGACAGGGGTCTGGTGAGCAGTTCTTC. The encoded protein is CSALGQGSGEQFF.

Ten or more counts support this clonotype. The genes are TRBV7-2 and TRBJ2-1; 7 nucleotides line up with TRBD2. The CDR3 runs to 17 residues. Germline assignment: CDR1 SGHTA and CDR2 FQGNSA. The trim removed 1 base at V and 1 base at J, leaving 7 bases unmatched. DNA of the CDR3: TGTGCCAGCAGCTTAGGGACTAGGGGAGCATCCTACAATGAGCAGTTCTTC. Protein sequence: CASSLGTRGASYNEQFF. The variable domain in full, completed from reference TRBV7-2 and TRBJ2-1, reads GAGVSQSPSNKVTEKGKDVELRCDPISGHTALYWYRQSLGQGLEFLIYFQGNSAPDKSGLPSDRFSAERTGGSVSTLTIQRTQQEDSAVYLCASSLGTRGASYNEQFFGPGTRLTVL.

The table lists this clonotype with a few counts. The junction departs from the called germline gene at one end, perhaps through a read error. The chain joins TRBV7-2 to TRBJ2-1, with D possibly matching TRBD2 (5 bases). This CDR3 spans 15 amino acids. The germline V gene encodes CDR1 SGHTA and CDR2 FQGNSA. CDR3: CASSLQVSRGNEQFF. The CDR3 region has the DNA TGTGCCAGCAGCTTACAGGTTTCAAGAGGGAATGAGCAATTCTTC.

This clonotype was detected ten times or more. The chain employs TRBV5-6 and TRBJ1-3; D is uncertain. The V end was cut by 4 bases, the J end by 12 bases, with 14 bases between. Germline values: CDR1 SGHDT, CDR2 YYEEEE. The CDR3 runs to 12 residues. The CDR3 here is CASSPKTERIYF. The CDR3 nucleotides read TGTGCCAGCAGCCCCAAGACCGAGCGCATATATTTT.

This clonotype was counted only a few times. The V gene is TRBV6-2 or TRBV6-3, the J gene TRBJ1-4; D might be TRBD1 (5 bases). There are 14 residues in the CDR3. CDR1 is MNHEY and CDR2 is SVGEGT in the germline V gene. Trimming shortened V by 6 bases and J by 8 bases, and 16 bases separated the two germline ends. The CDR3 nucleotides are TGTGCCAGCAGCACTGCTCGACAGACAGAAAAACTGTTTTTT. Its translation: CASSTARQTEKLFF.

The chain has TRBV5-1 and TRBJ2-1; TRBD2 matches at 10 bases. Germline lookup yields CDR1 SGHRS and CDR2 YFSETQ. CDR3 length: 17 residues. V shed 0 bases and J 0 bases; nucleotides not matched to a gene: 3. The DNA of the CDR3 is TGCGCCAGCAGCTTGGCGTCTAGCGGGAGCTCCTACAATGAGCAGTTCTTC. Translation gives CASSLASSGSSYNEQFF.

This clonotype was seen a few times. The V gene is TRBV6-5, the J gene TRBJ1-6; 8 nucleotides agree with TRBD1. Germline V gene data show CDR1 as MNHEY and CDR2 as SVGAGI. The CDR3 has 15 residues. The V gene end was trimmed by 0 bases and the J gene end by 8 bases; junction bases not matched to a gene: 3. CDR3 sequence reads: CASSYSAGGDSPLHF. The CDR3 DNA sequence: TGTGCCAGCAGTTACTCTGCAGGGGGCGATTCACCCCTCCACTTT.

This clonotype was observed a handful of times. This chain connects TRBV7-3 to TRBJ2-1; D possibly corresponds to TRBD2 (6 bases). The germline V gene has CDR1 SGHTA and CDR2 FQGTGA. This CDR3 contains 14 residues. Deletions cut 5 bases from V and 6 bases from J, with 14 bases between. The CDR3 sequence: CASSLPGLFNEQFF. The CDR3 coding sequence is TGTGCCAGCAGCCTCCCGGGACTTTTCAATGAGCAGTTCTTC. Using reference TRBV7-3 and TRBJ2-1 for the parts outside the CDR3, the full variable domain is GAGVSQTPSNKVTEKGKYVELRCDPISGHTALYWYRQSLGQGPEFLIYFQGTGAADDSGLPNDRFFAVRPEGSVSTLKIQRTERGDSAVYLCASSLPGLFNEQFFGPGTRLTVL.

V gene TRBV6-5 combines with J gene TRBJ2-5, with D tentatively TRBD1 (7 bases). CDR1 and CDR2 (germline): MNHEY, SVGAGI. The CDR3 spans 13 residues. Trimming removed 4 bases from V and 5 bases from J, with 11 bases in between. CDR3 in amino acids: CASSSPGGETQYF. The DNA for the CDR3 is TGTGCCAGCAGTTCCCCAGGGGGGGAGACCCAGTACTTC.

This clonotype was counted ten times or more. This chain joins TRBV4-1 and TRBJ2-1, with TRBD2 matching over 10 bases. From germline, CDR1 is MGHRA and CDR2 YSYEKL. The CDR3 spans 18 residues. J lost 5 bases, V lost 1 base, and 11 bases had no gene match. CDR3 sequence: CASSQVKRGGWINNEQFF. Written as DNA, the CDR3 is TGCGCCAGCAGCCAAGTTAAGCGGGGGGGCTGGATTAACAATGAGCAGTTCTTC.

This clonotype was detected ten times or more. The chain joins TRBV4-1 to TRBJ1-3; D remains ambiguous. The V end was cut by 0 bases, the J end by 2 bases, with 8 bases between. Germline V CDR1 and CDR2: MGHRA, YSYEKL. The CDR3 spans 15 residues. The CDR3 region is CASSQDGSAGNTIYF. DNA for the CDR3: TGCGCCAGCAGCCAAGATGGGTCAGCTGGAAACACCATATATTTT.

DNA of the CDR3: TGTGCCAGCAGCCAAGGTTCTACTGGCTCCTACGAGCAGTACTTC. This codes for CASSQGSTGSYEQYF. The gene calls are TRBV4-2 and TRBJ2-7; no reliable D call. The CDR3 contains 15 residues. Looked up from germline, CDR1 is LGHNA and CDR2 is YNFKEQ. V lost 1 base and J lost 0, with 10 bases in between.

The J gene is TRBJ1-2, the V gene TRBV7-9; the match to TRBD1 covers 7 bases. The CDR3 length is 12 residues. Germline CDR1 and CDR2: SEHNR and FQNEAQ (reference sequence). V was pared by 6 bases and J by 14 bases, with 12 bases of the junction left unmatched. The CDR3 nucleotides are TGTGCCAGCAGGGACGACAGGGAGGTGTGGACCTTC. This sequence encodes CASRDDREVWTF.

V and J are TRBV5-5 and TRBJ2-1; D is uncertain. Germline values: CDR1 SGHKS, CDR2 YYEKEE (reference sequence). The CDR3 spans 16 residues. V lost 0 bases and J 2 bases, leaving 12 bases between the germline ends. The CDR3 here is CASSLVIPLPYNEQFF. The CDR3 nucleotides read TGTGCCAGCAGCTTGGTCATCCCACTACCCTACAATGAGCAGTTCTTC. The variable domain in full, with the rest retrieved from reference TRBV5-5 and TRBJ2-1, is DAGVTQSPTHLIKTRGQQVTLRCSPISGHKSVSWYQQVLGQGPQFIFQYYEKEERGRGNFPDRFSARQFPNYSSELNVNALLLGDSALYLCASSLVIPLPYNEQFFGPGTRLTVL.

This clonotype was detected a few times. The chain couples TRBV6-6 to TRBJ2-5; maybe TRBD2 (6 bases). V was shortened by 6 bases and J by 1 base, with 12 bases between the two germline ends. Germline V CDR1 and CDR2: MNHNY, SVGAGI (reference sequence). The CDR3 spans 14 residues. The DNA for the CDR3 is TGTGCCAGCAGGCCGTTAGCGGCCCAAGAGACCCAGTACTTC. The encoded protein is CASRPLAAQETQYF.

The chain uses TRBV28 and TRBJ2-7; 7 bases line up with TRBD1. The germline V gene has CDR1 MDHEN and CDR2 SYDVKM. There are 17 residues in the CDR3. V trimming: 1 base; J trimming: 3 bases; junction bases outside the gene matches: 12. The CDR3 coding sequence is TGTGCCAGCAGTTTATCCCACCTGACAGGGAAAAACTACGAGCAGTACTTC. It translates to CASSLSHLTGKNYEQYF.

This clonotype was detected a few times. V usage is TRBV7-3 and J usage is TRBJ2-1, with 8 positions matching TRBD2. The CDR3 spans 15 residues. J gave up 5 bases and V 5 bases, and 8 bases lay outside the gene matches. Per germline, CDR1 SGHTA and CDR2 FQGTGA. The CDR3 spells CASSISGGVDNEQFF. Written as DNA, the CDR3 is TGTGCCAGCAGCATCTCGGGGGGGGTAGACAATGAGCAGTTCTTC.

The genes are TRBV2 and TRBJ1-5, with 7 bases matching TRBD1. Losses at the gene ends were 7 bases for V and 5 bases for J; bases not matched to a gene: 8. Germline V gene sequence: CDR1 SNHLY, CDR2 FYNNEI. This CDR3 region has 14 residues. CDR3 region: CASNEDRAYQPQHF. The CDR3 DNA reads TGTGCCAGCAACGAAGACAGGGCCTATCAGCCCCAGCATTTT.

This clonotype came up many times. This chain connects TRBV20-1 to TRBJ1-3; D uncertain. Per germline, CDR1 DFQATT and CDR2 SNEGSKA (reference sequence). The V end was cut by 1 base, the J end by 4 bases, with 17 bases between. This CDR3 region has 16 residues. The CDR3 coding sequence is TGCAGTGCTAGAGGGCATTTTGATTTGTCCGGAAACACCATATATTTT. It yields the protein CSARGHFDLSGNTIYF.

In this sample, this clonotype turned up many times. The rearrangement joins TRBV28 to TRBJ1-5; 8 positions match TRBD1. V shed 7 bases and J 6 bases; nucleotides not matched to a gene: 8. Germline-derived CDR1 and CDR2 are MDHEN and SYDVKM. This CDR3 is built from 14 residues. CDR3 sequence reads: CASMYRGESQPQHF. For the CDR3, the DNA is TGTGCCAGCATGTACAGGGGGGAGAGTCAGCCCCAGCATTTT.

This clonotype was observed a few times. The chain couples TRBV4-1 to TRBJ2-7; D is perhaps TRBD2 (5 bases). The ends were cut back, 3 bases at V and 3 bases at J, with 15 bases in the middle. Germline V lookup: CDR1 MGHRA, CDR2 YSYEKL. There are 15 residues in the CDR3. CDR3 in amino acids: CASSQAATTLYEQYF. DNA of the CDR3: TGCGCCAGCAGCCAGGCTGCGACTACCCTCTACGAGCAGTACTTC.

V gene TRBV5-1 combines with J gene TRBJ2-5; TRBD2 agrees at 8 bases. Germline V gene data show CDR1 as SGHRS and CDR2 as YFSETQ. J was trimmed by 1 base and V by 3 bases; bases with no gene match: 2. The CDR3 consists of 14 residues. CDR3 loop: CASSWAGGQETQYF. Here the CDR3 DNA reads TGCGCCAGCAGCTGGGCGGGAGGCCAAGAGACCCAGTACTTC.

This clonotype was counted ten times or more. V usage is TRBV20-1 and J usage is TRBJ1-2; D uncertain. Deletions cut 6 bases from V and 4 bases from J, with 15 bases between. Germline-derived CDR1 and CDR2 are DFQATT and SNEGSKA (reference sequence). The CDR3 spans 13 residues. CDR3 in amino acids: CSAETILPYGYTF. The CDR3 coding sequence is TGCAGTGCAGAAACTATACTTCCCTATGGCTACACCTTC.

The J gene is TRBJ1-6, the V gene TRBV12-3 or TRBV12-4; D may be TRBD1 (5 bases). Trimming removed 6 bases at V and 1 base at J, with 7 bases between. The CDR3 has 14 amino acids. CDR3 nucleotide sequence: TGTGCCAGCAGAGAGGGGTCCTATAATTCACCCCTCCACTTT. Translated: CASREGSYNSPLHF.

This clonotype appeared a few times. The chain has TRBV12-3 or TRBV12-4 and TRBJ2-5; D possibly uses TRBD1 or TRBD2 (5 bases each). The CDR3 length is 14 residues. V was shortened by 5 bases and J by 5 bases, with 15 bases between the two germline ends. CDR3 residues: CASSLGTGGETQYF. CDR3 bases: TGTGCCAGCAGTCTCGGGACCGGCGGGGAGACCCAGTACTTC.

The chain carries TRBV5-6 and TRBJ2-3, with TRBD1 as a possible D gene (6 bases). Germline CDR1 is SGHDT and CDR2 is YYEEEE. V shed 4 bases and J shed 0 bases, with 15 bases lying between them. The CDR3 extends over 16 amino acids. This chain's CDR3 is CASSPTDSLSTDTQYF. The CDR3 coding sequence is TGTGCCAGCAGCCCGACGGACAGCCTTAGCACAGATACGCAGTATTTT.

This clonotype was detected many times. The chain combines TRBV20-1 with TRBJ2-1, with 7 bases fitting TRBD2. This CDR3 is built from 14 residues. V gave up 3 bases and J gave up 4 bases; unmatched junction bases: 6. From germline, CDR1 is DFQATT and CDR2 SNEGSKA (reference sequence). The CDR3 DNA reads as TGCAGTGCTAGTTTGGCTAGCGGTTACAATGAGCAGTTCTTC. It codes for CSASLASGYNEQFF.